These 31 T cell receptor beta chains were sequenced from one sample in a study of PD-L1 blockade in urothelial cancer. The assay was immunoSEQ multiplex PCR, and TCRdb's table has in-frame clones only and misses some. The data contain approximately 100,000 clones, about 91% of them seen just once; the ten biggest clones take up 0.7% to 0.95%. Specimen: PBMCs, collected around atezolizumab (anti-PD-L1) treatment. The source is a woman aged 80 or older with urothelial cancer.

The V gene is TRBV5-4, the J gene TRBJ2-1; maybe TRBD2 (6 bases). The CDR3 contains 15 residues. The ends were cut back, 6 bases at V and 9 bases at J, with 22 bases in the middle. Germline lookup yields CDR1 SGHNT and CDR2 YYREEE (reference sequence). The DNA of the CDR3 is TGTGCCAGCACCCCGGGCCGACTAGGATCCGGTGAGCAGTTCTTC. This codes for CASTPGRLGSGEQFF.

The CDR3 region is CAISELLGLPRGNTEAFF. CDR3 coding DNA: TGTGCCATCAGTGAGCTTTTGGGACTTCCAAGAGGGAACACTGAAGCTTTCTTT. The V and J genes are TRBV10-3 and TRBJ1-1; TRBD1 might be the D (5 bases). This CDR3 is 18 amino acids long. Trimming left V 2 bases short and J 1 base short, with 20 bases between. Germline CDR1 is ENHRY and CDR2 is SYGVKD.

The CDR3 reads CASSETPLASDTQYF. DNA of the CDR3: TGTGCCAGCAGTGAAACCCCACTAGCTTCAGATACGCAGTATTTT. The gene calls are TRBV2 and TRBJ2-3; D possibly corresponds to TRBD2 (6 bases). The V gene lost 2 bases and the J gene lost 4 bases, with 13 bases spanning the gap. CDR3 length: 15 amino acids. Germline-derived CDR1 and CDR2 are SNHLY and FYNNEI.

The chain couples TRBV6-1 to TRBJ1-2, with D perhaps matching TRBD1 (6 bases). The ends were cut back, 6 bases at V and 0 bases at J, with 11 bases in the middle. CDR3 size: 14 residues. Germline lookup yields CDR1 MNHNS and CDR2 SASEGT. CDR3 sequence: CASRGRGSNYGYTF. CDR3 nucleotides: TGTGCCAGCAGGGGAAGGGGGTCTAACTATGGCTACACCTTC.

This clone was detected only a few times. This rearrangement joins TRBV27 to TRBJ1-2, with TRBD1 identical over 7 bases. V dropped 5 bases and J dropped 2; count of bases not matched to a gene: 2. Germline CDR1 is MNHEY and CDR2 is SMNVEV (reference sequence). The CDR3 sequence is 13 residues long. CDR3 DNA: TGTGCCAGCAGTGAGGGACAGAACTATGGCTACACCTTC. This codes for CASSEGQNYGYTF.

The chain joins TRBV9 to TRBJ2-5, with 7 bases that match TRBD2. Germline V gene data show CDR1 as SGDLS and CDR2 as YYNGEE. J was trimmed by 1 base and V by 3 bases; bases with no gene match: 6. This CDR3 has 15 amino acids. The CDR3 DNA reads TGTGCCAGCAGCGAGTTAGCGGGTCTCCAAGAGACCCAGTACTTC. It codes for CASSELAGLQETQYF.

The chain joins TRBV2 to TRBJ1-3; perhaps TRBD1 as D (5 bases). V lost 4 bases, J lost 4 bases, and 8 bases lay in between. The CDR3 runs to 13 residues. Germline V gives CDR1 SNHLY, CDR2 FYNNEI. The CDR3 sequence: CASSVGPGNTIYF. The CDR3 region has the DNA TGTGCCAGCAGTGTGGGGCCGGGAAACACCATATATTTT.

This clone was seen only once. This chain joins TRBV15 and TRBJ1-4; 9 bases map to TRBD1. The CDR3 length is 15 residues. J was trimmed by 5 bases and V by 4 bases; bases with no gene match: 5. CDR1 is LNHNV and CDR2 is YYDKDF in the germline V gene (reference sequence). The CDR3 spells CATSKRGTGNEKLFF. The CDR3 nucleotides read TGTGCCACCAGCAAAAGGGGGACAGGGAATGAAAAACTGTTTTTT.

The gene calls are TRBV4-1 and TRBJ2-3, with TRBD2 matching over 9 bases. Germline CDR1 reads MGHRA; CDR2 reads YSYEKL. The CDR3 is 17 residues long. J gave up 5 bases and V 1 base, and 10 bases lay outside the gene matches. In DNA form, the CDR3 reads TGCGCCAGCAGCCAAGGCCAGGGCGGGAGGGCCGGAGATACGCAGTATTTT. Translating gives CASSQGQGGRAGDTQYF.

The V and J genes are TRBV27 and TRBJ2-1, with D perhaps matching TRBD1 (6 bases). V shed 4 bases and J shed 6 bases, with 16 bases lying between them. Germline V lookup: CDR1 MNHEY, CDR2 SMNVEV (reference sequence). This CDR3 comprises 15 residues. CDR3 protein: CASSSDRTPGNEQFF. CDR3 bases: TGTGCCAGCAGTTCCGACAGGACCCCCGGCAATGAGCAGTTCTTC.

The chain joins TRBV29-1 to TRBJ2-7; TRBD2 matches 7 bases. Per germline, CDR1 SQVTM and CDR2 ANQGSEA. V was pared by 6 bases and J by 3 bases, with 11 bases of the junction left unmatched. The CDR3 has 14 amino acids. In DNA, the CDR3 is TGCAGCGTCCCCTCTCTAGGCGGGAGCTACGAGCAGTACTTC. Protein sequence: CSVPSLGGSYEQYF.

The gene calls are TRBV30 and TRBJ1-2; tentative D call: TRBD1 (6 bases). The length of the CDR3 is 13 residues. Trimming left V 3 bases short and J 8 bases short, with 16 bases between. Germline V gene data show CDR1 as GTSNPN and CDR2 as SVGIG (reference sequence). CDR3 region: CAWRGNRAHGYTF. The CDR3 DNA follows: TGTGCCTGGAGGGGTAACAGGGCCCACGGCTACACCTTC.

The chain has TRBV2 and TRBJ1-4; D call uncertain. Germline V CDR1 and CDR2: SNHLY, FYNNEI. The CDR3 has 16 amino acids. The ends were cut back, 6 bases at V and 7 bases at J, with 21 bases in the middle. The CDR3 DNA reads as TGTGCCAGCAGAGCTCCCGGGGTTCTTCTGGGTGAAAAACTGTTTTTT. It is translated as CASRAPGVLLGEKLFF. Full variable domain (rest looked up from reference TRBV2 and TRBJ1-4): EPEVTQTPSHQVTQMGQEVILRCVPISNHLYFYWYRQILGQKVEFLVSFYNNEISEKSEIFDDQFSVERPDGSNFTLKIRSTKLEDSAMYFCASRAPGVLLGEKLFFGSGTQLSVL.

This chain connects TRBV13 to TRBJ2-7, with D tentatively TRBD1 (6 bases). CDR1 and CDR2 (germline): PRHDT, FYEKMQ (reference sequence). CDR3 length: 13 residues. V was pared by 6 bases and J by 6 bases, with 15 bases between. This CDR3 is CASRSGQGTEQYF. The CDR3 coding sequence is TGTGCCAGCAGATCGGGGCAGGGGACCGAGCAGTACTTC.

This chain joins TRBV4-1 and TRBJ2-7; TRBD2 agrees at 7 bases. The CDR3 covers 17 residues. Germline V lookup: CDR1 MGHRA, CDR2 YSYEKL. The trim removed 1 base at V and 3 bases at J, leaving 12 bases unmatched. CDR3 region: CASSQGVFSSGNYEQYF. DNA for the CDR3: TGCGCCAGCAGCCAAGGGGTCTTTTCTAGCGGTAACTACGAGCAGTACTTC.

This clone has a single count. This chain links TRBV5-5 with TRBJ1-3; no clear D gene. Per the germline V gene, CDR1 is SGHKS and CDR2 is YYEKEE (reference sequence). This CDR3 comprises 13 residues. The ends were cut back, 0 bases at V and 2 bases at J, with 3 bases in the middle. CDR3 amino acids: CASSLVAGNTIYF. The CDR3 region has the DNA TGTGCCAGCAGCTTGGTAGCTGGAAACACCATATATTTT. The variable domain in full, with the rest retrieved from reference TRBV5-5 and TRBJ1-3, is DAGVTQSPTHLIKTRGQQVTLRCSPISGHKSVSWYQQVLGQGPQFIFQYYEKEERGRGNFPDRFSARQFPNYSSELNVNALLLGDSALYLCASSLVAGNTIYFGEGSWLTVV.

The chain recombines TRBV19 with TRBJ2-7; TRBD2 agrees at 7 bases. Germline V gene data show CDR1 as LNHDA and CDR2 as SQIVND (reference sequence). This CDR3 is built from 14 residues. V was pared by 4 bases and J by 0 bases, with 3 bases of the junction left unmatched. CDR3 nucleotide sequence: TGTGCCAGTAGTAGCCGGGAGGTCTCCTACGAGCAGTACTTC. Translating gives CASSSREVSYEQYF. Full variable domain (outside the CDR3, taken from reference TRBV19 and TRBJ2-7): DGGITQSPKYLFRKEGQNVTLSCEQNLNHDAMYWYRQDPGQGLRLIYYSQIVNDFQKGDIAEGYSVSREKKESFPLTVTSAQKNPTAFYLCASSSREVSYEQYFGPGTRLTVT.

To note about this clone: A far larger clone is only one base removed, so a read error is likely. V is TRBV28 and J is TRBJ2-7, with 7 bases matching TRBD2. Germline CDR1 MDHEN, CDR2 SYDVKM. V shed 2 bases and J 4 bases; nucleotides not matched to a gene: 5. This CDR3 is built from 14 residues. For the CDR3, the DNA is TGTGCCAGCAGTTTAGCGGGAGATTGGTACGAGCAGTACTTC. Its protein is CASSLAGDWYEQYF.

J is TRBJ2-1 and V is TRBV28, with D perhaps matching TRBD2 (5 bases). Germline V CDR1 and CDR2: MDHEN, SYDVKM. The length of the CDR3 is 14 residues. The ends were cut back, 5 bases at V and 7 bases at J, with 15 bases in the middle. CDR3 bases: TGTGCCAGCAGTCCCCCTCCTAGCTCGAATGAGCAGTTCTTC. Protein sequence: CASSPPPSSNEQFF. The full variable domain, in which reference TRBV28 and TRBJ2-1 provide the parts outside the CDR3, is DVKVTQSSRYLVKRTGEKVFLECVQDMDHENMFWYRQDPGLGLRLIYFSYDVKMKEKGDIPEGYSVSREKKERFSLILESASTNQTSMYLCASSPPPSSNEQFFGPGTRLTVL.

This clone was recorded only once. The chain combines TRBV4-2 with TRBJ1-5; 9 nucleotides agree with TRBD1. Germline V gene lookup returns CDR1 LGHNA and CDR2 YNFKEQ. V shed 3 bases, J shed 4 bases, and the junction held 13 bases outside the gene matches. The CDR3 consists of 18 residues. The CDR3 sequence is CASSQVPGQGGRNQPQHF. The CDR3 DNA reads TGTGCCAGCAGCCAGGTCCCGGGACAGGGAGGACGGAATCAGCCCCAGCATTTT.

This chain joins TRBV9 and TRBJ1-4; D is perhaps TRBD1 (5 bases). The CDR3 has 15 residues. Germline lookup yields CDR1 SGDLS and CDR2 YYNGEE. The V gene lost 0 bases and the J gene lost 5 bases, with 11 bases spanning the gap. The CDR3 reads CASSVGGGRNEKLFF. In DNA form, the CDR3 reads TGTGCCAGCAGCGTAGGGGGGGGTCGCAATGAAAAACTGTTTTTT.

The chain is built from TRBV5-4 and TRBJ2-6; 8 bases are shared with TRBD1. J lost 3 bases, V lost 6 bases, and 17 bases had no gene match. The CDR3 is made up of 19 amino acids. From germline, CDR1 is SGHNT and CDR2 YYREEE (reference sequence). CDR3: CASTWGSRGRPSGANVLTF. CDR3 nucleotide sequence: TGTGCCAGCACATGGGGGAGCAGGGGGCGCCCAAGTGGGGCCAACGTCCTGACTTTC.

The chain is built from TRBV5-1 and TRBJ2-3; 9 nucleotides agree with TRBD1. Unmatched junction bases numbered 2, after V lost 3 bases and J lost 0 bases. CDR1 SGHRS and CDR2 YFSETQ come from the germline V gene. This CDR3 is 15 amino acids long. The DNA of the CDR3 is TGCGCCAGCAGCTCGGGACAGGGAAGCACAGATACGCAGTATTTT. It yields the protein CASSSGQGSTDTQYF.

CDR3 DNA: TGTGCCAGTAGGGGGCCCCGGACGTACAATGAGCAGTTCTTC. This translates into CASRGPRTYNEQFF. J is TRBJ2-1 and V is TRBV19; D may be TRBD1 (5 bases). Germline CDR1 and CDR2: LNHDA and SQIVND (reference sequence). Trimming took off 6 bases at V and 4 bases at J, with 13 bases between the two ends. The CDR3 consists of 14 residues.

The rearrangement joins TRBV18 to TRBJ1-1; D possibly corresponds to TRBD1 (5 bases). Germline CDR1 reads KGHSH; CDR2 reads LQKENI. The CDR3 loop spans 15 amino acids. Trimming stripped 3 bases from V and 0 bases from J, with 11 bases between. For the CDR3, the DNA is TGTGCCAGCTCACCCCAAGAGACAGTGAACACTGAAGCTTTCTTT. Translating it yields CASSPQETVNTEAFF.

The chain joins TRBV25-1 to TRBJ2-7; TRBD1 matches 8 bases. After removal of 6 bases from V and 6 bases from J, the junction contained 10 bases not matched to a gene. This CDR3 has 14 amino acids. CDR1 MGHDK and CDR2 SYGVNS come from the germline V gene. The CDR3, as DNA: TGTGCCAGCAGAGAAAAGGGACAGGCCGTCGAGCAGTACTTC. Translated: CASREKGQAVEQYF.

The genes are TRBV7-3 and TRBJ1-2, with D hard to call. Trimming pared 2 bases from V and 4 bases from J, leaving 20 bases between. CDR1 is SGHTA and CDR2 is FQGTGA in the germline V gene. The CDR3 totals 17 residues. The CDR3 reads CASSLYSGQPSIYGYTF. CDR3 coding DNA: TGTGCCAGCAGCTTATACAGTGGGCAACCGAGCATCTATGGCTACACCTTC.

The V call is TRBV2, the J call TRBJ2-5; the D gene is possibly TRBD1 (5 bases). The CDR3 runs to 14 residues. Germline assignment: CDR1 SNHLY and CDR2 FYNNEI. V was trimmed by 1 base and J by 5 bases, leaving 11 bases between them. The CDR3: CASSEGGVRETQYF. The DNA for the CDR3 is TGTGCCAGCAGTGAAGGGGGCGTGCGGGAGACCCAGTACTTC.

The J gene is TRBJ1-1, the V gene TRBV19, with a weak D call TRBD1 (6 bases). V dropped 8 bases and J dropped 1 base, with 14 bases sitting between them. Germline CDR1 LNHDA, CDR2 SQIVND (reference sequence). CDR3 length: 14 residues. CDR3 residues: CASRIQGGNTEAFF. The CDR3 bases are TGTGCCAGTCGGATACAGGGTGGGAACACTGAAGCTTTCTTT.

The CDR3 region is CASSGTSQAYEQYF. DNA for the CDR3: TGTGCCAGCAGCGGGACTAGCCAGGCCTACGAGCAGTACTTC. This chain uses TRBV9 with TRBJ2-7; 8 bases agree with TRBD2. The CDR3 spans 14 residues. V lost 3 bases and J lost 2; bases outside the gene matches: 4. The V gene's germline CDR1 is SGDLS and CDR2 YYNGEE.

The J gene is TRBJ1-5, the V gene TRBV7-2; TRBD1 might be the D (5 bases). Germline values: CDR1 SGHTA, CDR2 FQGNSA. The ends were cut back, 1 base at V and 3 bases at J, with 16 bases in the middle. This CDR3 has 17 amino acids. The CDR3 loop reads CASSLEGFGADNQPQHF. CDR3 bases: TGTGCCAGCAGCTTAGAGGGGTTTGGGGCCGACAATCAGCCCCAGCATTTT.